Sequencing of this T cell receptor (beta chain) was carried out in a study of shared clonotypes between healthy human individuals. Germline V gene data show CDR1 as MNHNS and CDR2 as SASEGT. This CDR3 comprises 14 residues. V dropped 7 bases and J dropped 5 bases, with 17 bases sitting between them. Data came from immunoSEQ multiplex PCR; TCRdb stores just in-frame clones and leaves some out. Among a few million clones listed, around 94% were seen once. Sequencing was carried out using naive CD4+ T cells sorted from blood. The subset: CD45RA+ positively selected. The source is a man aged 18 to 35 in good health. This chain links TRBV6-1 with TRBJ2-5; no reliable D call. The CDR3 loop is CASILGGFSETQYF. The CDR3 bases are TGTGCCAGCATCCTAGGTGGTTTTAGTGAGACCCAGTACTTC.